This passage covers 16 T cell receptor beta chains from one sample sequenced in a study of blood T cell repertoires in COVID-19. Repertoires were generated with immunoSEQ multiplex PCR, while TCRdb's copy carries only in-frame clones and drops some. There are some 230,000 clones in the sample; about 80% occur only once, and 15% lies in the top ten. The sequencing sample was made of PBMCs or T cells enriched from blood (not recorded which). Source of these receptors: a man between 35 and 55 years old who had recovered from COVID-19.

This clone has just one count. This chain joins TRBV29-1 and TRBJ1-2, with D unclear. This CDR3 has 10 residues. Trimming pared 7 bases from V and 3 bases from J, leaving 6 bases between. Per germline, CDR1 SQVTM and CDR2 ANQGSEA. The CDR3 DNA reads as TGCAGCGCGACGGACTATGGCTACACCTTC. Encoded protein: CSATDYGYTF.

The chain recombines TRBV29-1 with TRBJ1-2, with TRBD1 as a possible D gene (6 bases). Germline V gene sequence: CDR1 SQVTM, CDR2 ANQGSEA. This CDR3 contains 15 residues. V lost 0 bases and J lost 2, with 13 bases in between. For the CDR3, the DNA is TGCAGCGTTGAAGAGACCCTCACAGGGAACTATGGCTACACCTTC. This gives the protein CSVEETLTGNYGYTF.

V is TRBV5-8 and J is TRBJ2-1; D is unresolved. Germline lookup yields CDR1 SGHTS and CDR2 YDEGEE. The CDR3 loop spans 14 amino acids. V was trimmed by 0 bases and J by 9 bases, leaving 13 bases between them. CDR3 bases: TGTGCCAGCAGCTTGGCCCAACATGTGGTTGAGCAGTTCTTC. This sequence encodes CASSLAQHVVEQFF.

The CDR3 nucleotides read TGTGCCAGCAGCTTATCCTTACAGGGTAATGAGCAGTTCTTC. Encoded protein: CASSLSLQGNEQFF. V and J are TRBV7-2 and TRBJ2-1, with D perhaps TRBD1 (6 bases). There are 14 residues in the CDR3. Trimming took off 2 bases at V and 7 bases at J, with 12 bases between the two ends. From germline, CDR1 is SGHTA and CDR2 FQGNSA.

The chain uses TRBV7-9 and TRBJ2-3; TRBD2 agrees at 7 bases. The CDR3 sequence is 16 residues long. Germline V gives CDR1 SEHNR, CDR2 FQNEAQ (reference sequence). After removal of 5 bases from V and 0 bases from J, the junction contained 8 bases not matched to a gene. The CDR3 is CASSRLTSFSTDTQYF. DNA for the CDR3: TGTGCCAGCAGCCGCCTGACTAGCTTTAGCACAGATACGCAGTATTTT. The full variable domain, rest sourced from reference TRBV7-9 and TRBJ2-3, is DTGVSQNPRHKITKRGQNVTFRCDPISEHNRLYWYRQTLGQGPEFLTYFQNEAQLEKSRLLSDRFSAERPKGSFSTLEIQRTEQGDSAMYLCASSRLTSFSTDTQYFGPGTRLTVL.

The chain carries TRBV27 and TRBJ1-2; D call uncertain. V lost 3 bases and J 2 bases, leaving 7 bases between the germline ends. This CDR3 has 13 amino acids. CDR1 and CDR2 (germline): MNHEY, SMNVEV (reference sequence). Here the CDR3 reads CASSFTQNYGYTF. CDR3 DNA: TGTGCCAGCAGTTTCACACAAAACTATGGCTACACCTTC.

This clone has a single count. This chain uses TRBV19 with TRBJ2-7; D unresolved. CDR3 length equals 12 residues. With 8 bases removed from V and 1 base from J, the gap between germline ends came to 9 bases. Per the germline V gene, CDR1 is LNHDA and CDR2 is SQIVND (reference sequence). CDR3 bases: TGTGCCAGTTTGGAGATTTCCTACGAGCAGTACTTC. Encoded protein: CASLEISYEQYF.

Many counts were recorded for this clone. The chain joins TRBV9 to TRBJ1-1; D perhaps matches TRBD1 (6 bases). Germline CDR1 and CDR2: SGDLS and YYNGEE. V was trimmed by 4 bases and J by 0 bases, leaving 16 bases between them. The CDR3 loop spans 16 amino acids. The CDR3 DNA follows: TGTGCCAGCAGCACGACCGGGACATTCATGAACACTGAAGCTTTCTTT. As protein: CASSTTGTFMNTEAFF.

V is TRBV4-1 and J is TRBJ1-2, with a weak D call TRBD1 (5 bases). The CDR3 covers 15 residues. Per germline, CDR1 MGHRA and CDR2 YSYEKL. Trimming removed 1 base at V and 3 bases at J, with 12 bases between. The CDR3 loop is CASSQVTAFYYGYTF. The CDR3 DNA reads TGCGCCAGCAGCCAAGTGACAGCCTTCTACTATGGCTACACCTTC.

This chain uses TRBV6-5 with TRBJ2-5; 9 bases fit TRBD2. Looked up from germline, CDR1 is MNHEY and CDR2 is SVGAGI. J was trimmed by 1 base and V by 6 bases; bases with no gene match: 3. The CDR3 has 14 residues. CDR3 region: CASRSGRSQETQYF. The CDR3 nucleotides are TGTGCCAGCAGGAGCGGGAGGTCCCAAGAGACCCAGTACTTC.

This clone was detected a few times. This chain connects TRBV2 to TRBJ1-4; 9 nucleotides match TRBD1. Trimming removed 9 bases from V and 7 bases from J; junction bases left unmatched: 6. The CDR3 has 13 amino acids. Germline lookup yields CDR1 SNHLY and CDR2 FYNNEI. CDR3 residues: CASTGTGSEKLFF. CDR3 in DNA: TGTGCCAGTACCGGGACAGGGAGTGAAAAACTGTTTTTT.

This chain links TRBV5-1 with TRBJ1-2, with D tentatively TRBD1 (6 bases). The CDR3 runs to 13 residues. Trimming stripped 4 bases from V and 6 bases from J, with 13 bases between. Germline CDR1 is SGHRS and CDR2 is YFSETQ. The CDR3, as DNA: TGCGCCAGCAGCACAGGGAAATGGGATGGCTACACCTTC. Residues: CASSTGKWDGYTF.

For the CDR3, the DNA is TGTGCTAGTGGTTCGGGACTCAGTGAAGCTTTCTTT. Protein product: CASGSGLSEAFF. The chain is built from TRBV12-5 and TRBJ1-1; D is possibly TRBD1 (5 bases). V was clipped by 4 bases and J by 7 bases, with 10 bases between them. The CDR3 extends over 12 amino acids. The germline V gene has CDR1 LGHNT and CDR2 FRNRAP.

V usage is TRBV5-4 and J usage is TRBJ1-6; no reliable D call. The germline CDR1 and CDR2 sequences are SGHNT and YYREEE (reference sequence). V lost 0 bases, J lost 0 bases, and 10 bases lay in between. This CDR3 region has 17 residues. The CDR3 here is CASSLGQRSSYNSPLHF. The CDR3 coding sequence is TGTGCCAGCAGCTTGGGGCAGAGGAGCTCCTATAATTCACCCCTCCACTTT.

The chain carries TRBV3-1 (or the pseudogene TRBV3-2) and TRBJ1-6; D is possibly TRBD1 (5 bases). Germline CDR1 LGHDT, CDR2 YNNKEL (reference sequence). The CDR3 has 14 amino acids. The ends were cut back, 6 bases at V and 12 bases at J, with 18 bases in the middle. The CDR3 reads CASRHNAGSLPLHF. As DNA, the CDR3 is TGTGCCAGCAGACATAACGCAGGGTCGTTACCCCTCCACTTT.

J is TRBJ2-3 and V is TRBV5-4; possible D gene TRBD2, 5 bases. Germline V gives CDR1 SGHNT, CDR2 YYREEE (reference sequence). The CDR3 is 14 amino acids. V shed 3 bases and J shed 3 bases, with 11 bases lying between them. CDR3 nucleotide sequence: TGTGCCAGCAGCTACGCCGAGGGAACAGATACGCAGTATTTT. Translation gives CASSYAEGTDTQYF.